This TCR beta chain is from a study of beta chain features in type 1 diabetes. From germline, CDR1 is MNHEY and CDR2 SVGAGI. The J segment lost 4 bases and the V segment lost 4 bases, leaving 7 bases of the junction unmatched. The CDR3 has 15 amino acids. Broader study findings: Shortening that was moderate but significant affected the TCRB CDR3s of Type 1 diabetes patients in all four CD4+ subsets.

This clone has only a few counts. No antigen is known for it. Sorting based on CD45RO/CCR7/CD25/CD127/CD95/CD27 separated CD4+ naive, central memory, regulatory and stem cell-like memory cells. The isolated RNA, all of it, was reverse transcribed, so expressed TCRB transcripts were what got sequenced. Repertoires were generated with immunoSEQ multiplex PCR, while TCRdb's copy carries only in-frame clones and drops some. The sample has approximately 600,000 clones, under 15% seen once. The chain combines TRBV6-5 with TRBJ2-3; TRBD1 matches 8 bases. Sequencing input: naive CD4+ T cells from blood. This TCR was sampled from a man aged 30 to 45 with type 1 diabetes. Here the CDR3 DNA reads TGTGCCAGCAGTTGGGGCAGGGGGCCGCCAGATACGCAGTATTTT. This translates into CASSWGRGPPDTQYF.